This T cell receptor (beta chain) was observed in a study of blood T cell repertoires in COVID-19. TCRdb's table, derived via immunoSEQ multiplex PCR, lists solely in-frame clones and lacks some. The sample has over 110,000 clones; over 75% are singletons. Per germline, CDR1 SGHRS and CDR2 YFSETQ. V dropped 3 bases and J dropped 7 bases, with 17 bases sitting between them. The CDR3 contains 14 residues. The clonotype originates from a woman in her 50s with acute or convalescent COVID-19. The specimen sequenced was peripheral blood. The chain recombines TRBV5-1 with TRBJ2-7; perhaps TRBD1 as D (6 bases). CDR3 in DNA: TGCGCCAGCAGCTCCCCGGGACAAGGTGTGGAGCAGTACTTC. Its protein is CASSSPGQGVEQYF.